One and the same sample provided the 10 T cell receptor beta chains below, sequenced in a study of T cell repertoires in cytomegalovirus infection. Each CDR3 protein gets one entry after TCRdb re-called the reads with MiXCR. Of around 540,000 distinct CDR3 sequences in the sample, around a third are singletons; the top ten hold around a sixth. Antigens for these TCRs are unknown. The sequencing used cultured PBMCs, collected from culture after CMV antigen stimulation. These receptor sequences come from a human donor in good health (CMV status not recorded). Some clones in this sample may be carry-over from other donors' samples.

The rearrangement joins TRBV5-1 to TRBJ2-5, with no clear D. Germline values: CDR1 SGHRS, CDR2 YFSETQ. The CDR3 is made up of 15 amino acids. Trimming cost V 1 base and J 0 bases, with 10 bases left between them. The CDR3 loop reads CASSLRQVYQETQYF. CDR3 bases: TGCGCCAGCAGCTTGCGGCAGGTCTACCAAGAGACCCAGTACTTC.

In its sample, this clonotype was seen a few times. V is TRBV5-1 and J is TRBJ1-5, with no clear D. This CDR3 region has 14 residues. V gave up 0 bases and J gave up 5 bases, with 9 bases separating them. The germline CDR1 and CDR2 sequences are SGHRS and YFSETQ. CDR3: CASSLGAGDQPQHF. CDR3 sequence (DNA): TGCGCCAGCAGCTTGGGGGCAGGCGATCAGCCCCAGCATTTT.

A remark on this clonotype: One end of the junction varies from germline; a read error may be responsible. The chain recombines TRBV7-4 with TRBJ1-1; TRBD1 is a possible D gene (6 bases). This CDR3 is built from 17 residues. Looked up from germline, CDR1 is SGHVT and CDR2 is SQSDAQ. CDR3: CASRLGRGIVTNTEAFF. The CDR3 coding sequence is TGTGCCAGCAGGTTAGGCAGGGGAATTGTTACAAACACTGAAGCTTTCTTT.

This clonotype is a singleton in its sample. This sequence joins TRBV24-1 and TRBJ2-2, with a possible D match to TRBD1 (6 bases). Germline CDR1 and CDR2: KGHDR and SFDVKD. The CDR3 is made up of 13 amino acids. V was cut by 4 bases and J by 6 bases, with 8 bases left in between. DNA for the CDR3: TGTGCCACCAGTGAGAACAGGGCCGGGGAGCTGTTTTTT. Protein: CATSENRAGELFF.

This chain joins TRBV6-6 and TRBJ2-7; 7 positions agree with TRBD1. CDR1 is MNHNY, CDR2 SVGAGI, per germline (reference sequence). The CDR3 covers 14 residues. After removal of 5 bases from V and 3 bases from J, the junction contained 7 bases not matched to a gene. CDR3 amino acids: CASSRQGPGYEQYF. CDR3 DNA sequence: TGTGCCAGCAGTCGACAGGGACCGGGCTACGAGCAGTACTTC.

CDR3 nucleotides: TGTGCCAGCCGGCCCCCGGGGGCCTACGAGCAGTACTTC. This gives the protein CASRPPGAYEQYF. The genes are TRBV6-6 and TRBJ2-7, with a tentative D call TRBD2 (6 bases). The CDR3 is made up of 13 amino acids. CDR1 and CDR2 (germline): MNHNY, SVGAGI (reference sequence). Trimming shortened V by 8 bases and J by 2 bases, and 13 bases separated the two germline ends.

V and J are TRBV28 and TRBJ2-2; D is possibly TRBD1 or TRBD2 (5 bases each). V gave up 7 bases and J gave up 4 bases, with 19 bases separating them. In germline, CDR1 is MDHEN, CDR2 SYDVKM. The length of the CDR3 is 16 residues. In DNA form, the CDR3 reads TGTGCCAGCACCCCGGGACGTCCGATCCCCACCGGGGAGCTGTTTTTT. Amino acids: CASTPGRPIPTGELFF.

There are many counts of this clonotype. V and J are TRBV7-8 and TRBJ2-1; D is perhaps TRBD2 (6 bases). There are 15 residues in the CDR3. Germline values: CDR1 SGHVS, CDR2 FQNEAQ. The V and J ends lost 5 bases and 11 bases respectively, with 22 bases between them. The CDR3 DNA reads TGTGCCAGCAGCCCTATTAGCAGGGAGGAGGCGAAGCAGTTCTTC. Residues: CASSPISREEAKQFF.

The chain is built from TRBV29-1 and TRBJ2-5; D is perhaps TRBD1 or TRBD2 (5 bases each). Germline CDR1 and CDR2: SQVTM and ANQGSEA. Trimming took 7 bases from V and 2 from J, leaving 14 bases between them. CDR3 size: 13 residues. The CDR3 DNA sequence: TGCAGCGGCCCGGGACCCACACAAGAGACCCAGTACTTC. Encoded protein: CSGPGPTQETQYF.

The chain carries TRBV6-5 and TRBJ1-1, with 8 nucleotides matching TRBD1. Germline V gives CDR1 MNHEY, CDR2 SVGAGI. CDR3 length equals 14 residues. The J segment lost 4 bases and the V segment lost 2 bases, leaving 3 bases of the junction unmatched. In DNA, the CDR3 is TGTGCCAGCAGTTACCAGGGGGCGGGCACTGAAGCTTTCTTT. It codes for CASSYQGAGTEAFF.